Each of the 21 T cell receptor beta chains below was sequenced from the same sample in a study of T-cell reconstitution after alpha-beta-depleted transplantation in children. For TCRbeta, the library was prepared with unique molecular identifiers. TCRdb itself ran the PCR reads through MiXCR, one entry per CDR3 protein. The data contain 360,000 or so distinct CDR3 sequences, 20% of them singletons. Sequencing was performed on PBMCs from the stem cell graft donor, taken from the stem cell graft. Every receptor here comes from a human donor who donated a stem cell graft to a child with acute myeloid leukemia.

This clonotype was recorded a few times. J is TRBJ1-5 and V is TRBV10-2, with D possibly TRBD1 on 6 matching bases. In germline, CDR1 is WSHSY, CDR2 SAAADI. The V and J ends lost 3 bases and 0 bases respectively, with 21 bases between them. The CDR3 sequence is 19 residues long. CDR3 in DNA: TGCGCCAGCAGTGACTACCCAGAACAGGGATACGGTAGCAATCAGCCCCAGCATTTT. As protein: CASSDYPEQGYGSNQPQHF.

The chain combines TRBV5-1 with TRBJ1-5; 7 bases are shared with TRBD1. The CDR3 consists of 14 residues. With V trimmed by 4 bases and J by 1 base, 2 bases remained unmatched. The germline V gene encodes CDR1 SGHRS and CDR2 YFSETQ. The DNA of the CDR3 is TGCGCCAGCAGCGTGGGACAGAGCAATCAGCCCCAGCATTTT. Translated: CASSVGQSNQPQHF.

This sequence joins TRBV27 and TRBJ1-2; unclear D gene. The CDR3 is 13 residues long. The V end was cut by 6 bases, the J end by 2 bases, with 10 bases between. Germline lookup yields CDR1 MNHEY and CDR2 SMNVEV (reference sequence). CDR3 sequence (DNA): TGTGCCAGCAGACCGGAAGAGAACTATGGCTACACCTTC. It codes for CASRPEENYGYTF.

In its sample, this clonotype was seen many times. The chain carries TRBV20-1 and TRBJ2-7; D might be TRBD1 (5 bases). This CDR3 is 12 amino acids long. V lost 1 base, J lost 4 bases, and 8 bases lay in between. Germline V gene data show CDR1 as DFQATT and CDR2 as SNEGSKA (reference sequence). DNA for the CDR3: TGCAGTGCTAGAGTGGACAATTACGAGCAGTACTTC. As protein: CSARVDNYEQYF.

The chain couples TRBV30 to TRBJ2-1; the match to TRBD2 covers 7 bases. CDR3 length: 14 residues. CDR1 is GTSNPN and CDR2 is SVGIG in the germline V gene (reference sequence). The J segment lost 7 bases and the V segment lost 2 bases, leaving 8 bases of the junction unmatched. In DNA, the CDR3 is TGTGCCTGGAGTCTTTCGGGGGGAGGGAATGAGCAGTTCTTC. Its translation: CAWSLSGGGNEQFF.

The CDR3 loop reads CASSVAGGSNEQFF. CDR3 in DNA: TGTGCCAGCAGCGTCGCGGGGGGGTCCAATGAGCAGTTCTTC. The V call is TRBV9, the J call TRBJ2-1, with TRBD2 matching over 9 bases. Germline values: CDR1 SGDLS, CDR2 YYNGEE. The CDR3 length is 14 residues. The V gene end was trimmed by 2 bases and the J gene end by 6 bases; junction bases not matched to a gene: 3.

The table lists this clonotype with a few counts. The V gene is TRBV25-1, the J gene TRBJ2-1; TRBD2 might be the D (7 bases). The CDR3 sequence is 15 residues long. The V gene's germline CDR1 is MGHDK and CDR2 SYGVNS. Trimming cost V 7 bases and J 5 bases, with 18 bases left between them. Written as DNA, the CDR3 is TGTGCCAGCATCGGGGGGCAGGGTCGGCACAATGAGCAGTTCTTC. It codes for CASIGGQGRHNEQFF.

The chain combines TRBV12-3 or TRBV12-4 with TRBJ1-2; 9 bases are a match to TRBD1. This CDR3 comprises 16 residues. The ends lost 3 bases at V and 7 bases at J; junction bases unmatched: 12. CDR3 in amino acids: CASSLGPSGQGGGYTF. The CDR3 nucleotides are TGTGCCAGCAGTTTGGGCCCATCGGGACAGGGAGGTGGCTACACCTTC.

The chain couples TRBV14 to TRBJ2-3; D not certain. V was cut by 4 bases and J by 1 base, with 15 bases left in between. CDR3 size: 16 residues. Germline V lookup: CDR1 SGHDN, CDR2 FVKESK. CDR3 amino acids: CASSPLMGSRTDTQYF. The CDR3 DNA sequence: TGTGCCAGCAGCCCTTTAATGGGAAGCCGCACAGATACGCAGTATTTT. The full variable domain, with the rest looked up from reference TRBV14 and TRBJ2-3, is EAGVTQFPSHSVIEKGQTVTLRCDPISGHDNLYWYRRVMGKEIKFLLHFVKESKQDESGMPNNRFLAERTGGTYSTLKVQPAELEDSGVYFCASSPLMGSRTDTQYFGPGTRLTVL.

The chain combines TRBV19 with TRBJ2-7; D gene uncertain. Germline assignment: CDR1 LNHDA and CDR2 SQIVND (reference sequence). The CDR3 sequence is 14 residues long. The V gene lost 4 bases and the J gene lost 3 bases, with 13 bases spanning the gap. Written as DNA, the CDR3 is TGTGCCAGTAGTAGACGGAGCGAGCTCTACGAGCAGTACTTC. Encoded protein: CASSRRSELYEQYF. Filled out from reference TRBV19 and TRBJ2-7, the complete variable domain reads DGGITQSPKYLFRKEGQNVTLSCEQNLNHDAMYWYRQDPGQGLRLIYYSQIVNDFQKGDIAEGYSVSREKKESFPLTVTSAQKNPTAFYLCASSRRSELYEQYFGPGTRLTVT.

This clonotype was detected only a few times. CDR3 in amino acids: CASSLDGAPTDTQYF. In DNA, the CDR3 is TGTGCCAGCAGCTTAGATGGGGCGCCTACAGATACGCAGTATTTT. The V and J genes are TRBV11-3 and TRBJ2-3, with D possibly matching TRBD1 (5 bases). The CDR3 sequence is 15 residues long. V was clipped by 0 bases and J by 3 bases, with 10 bases between them. CDR1 is SGHNT and CDR2 is YENEEA in the germline V gene.

This clonotype has more than one count but fewer than ten. The V and J genes are TRBV6-1 and TRBJ2-3, with 8 bases fitting TRBD1. The CDR3 length is 14 residues. V dropped 2 bases and J dropped 8; count of bases not matched to a gene: 6. CDR1 is MNHNS, CDR2 SASEGT, per germline. CDR3 residues: CASSELQGAGTQYF. The CDR3 bases are TGTGCCAGCAGTGAACTCCAGGGGGCCGGTACGCAGTATTTT.

V usage is TRBV12-5 and J usage is TRBJ2-1; D call uncertain. Trimming cost V 4 bases and J 7 bases, with 11 bases left between them. The CDR3 is made up of 13 amino acids. Looked up from germline, CDR1 is LGHNT and CDR2 is FRNRAP. CDR3 bases: TGTGCTAGTGGTTCCCCCCCCCGGAATGAGCAGTTCTTC. Translating gives CASGSPPRNEQFF.

The chain is built from TRBV20-1 and TRBJ2-7; 11 bases fit TRBD2. J gave up 3 bases and V 4 bases, and 8 bases lay outside the gene matches. CDR1 and CDR2 from the germline V gene are DFQATT and SNEGSKA (reference sequence). CDR3 length: 15 amino acids. CDR3 sequence: CSAITGTSGVYEQYF. CDR3 DNA sequence: TGCAGTGCTATTACCGGGACTAGCGGAGTCTACGAGCAGTACTTC.

This clonotype was picked up a small number of times. The J gene is TRBJ1-4, the V gene TRBV20-1; D is unclear. Germline CDR1 DFQATT, CDR2 SNEGSKA (reference sequence). V dropped 2 bases and J dropped 0 bases, with 10 bases sitting between them. The CDR3 loop spans 15 amino acids. This chain's CDR3 is CSARLRPSTNEKLFF. CDR3 in DNA: TGCAGTGCTAGACTCAGACCATCAACTAATGAAAAACTGTTTTTT.

This chain connects TRBV15 to TRBJ1-1; 7 bases map to TRBD1. Trimming took 5 bases from V and 7 from J; bases not matched to a gene: 16. This CDR3 is 16 amino acids long. Germline values: CDR1 LNHNV, CDR2 YYDKDF (reference sequence). The CDR3 coding sequence is TGTGCCACCAGCGCCCTCCCCGGGACAGTTACCTATGAAGCTTTCTTT. This encodes CATSALPGTVTYEAFF. Full variable domain (outside the CDR3, taken from reference TRBV15 and TRBJ1-1): DAMVIQNPRYQVTQFGKPVTLSCSQTLNHNVMYWYQQKSSQAPKLLFHYYDKDFNNEADTPDNFQSRRPNTSFCFLDIRSPGLGDTAMYLCATSALPGTVTYEAFFGQGTRLTVV.

The chain employs TRBV20-1 and TRBJ2-1, with D unclear. CDR3 size: 16 residues. From germline, CDR1 is DFQATT and CDR2 SNEGSKA (reference sequence). Trimming left V 6 bases short and J 5 bases short, with 23 bases between. CDR3 in DNA: TGCAGTGCCCGCCTAGTCGTCCCCAGGCGAGACAATGAGCAGTTCTTC. This translates into CSARLVVPRRDNEQFF.

The chain recombines TRBV15 with TRBJ2-7; D is possibly TRBD2 (6 bases). Germline loops: CDR1 LNHNV, CDR2 YYDKDF (reference sequence). Trimming left V 0 bases short and J 7 bases short, with 16 bases between. CDR3 length: 15 residues. For the CDR3, the DNA is TGTGCCACCAGCAGAGAGTGGGGGGTCTACGAGGAGCAGTACTTC. Translating gives CATSREWGVYEEQYF.

This clonotype has only a few counts. The chain couples TRBV5-6 to TRBJ2-1, with TRBD1 identical over 7 bases. CDR3 size: 12 residues. CDR1 is SGHDT, CDR2 YYEEEE, per germline. J gave up 10 bases and V 4 bases, and 5 bases lay outside the gene matches. CDR3 sequence reads: CASSDRADEQFF. In DNA form, the CDR3 reads TGTGCCAGCAGCGACAGGGCAGACGAGCAGTTCTTC.

This clonotype was seen at least ten times. The rearrangement uses TRBV28 and TRBJ2-5; perhaps TRBD1 as D (5 bases). Per the germline V gene, CDR1 is MDHEN and CDR2 is SYDVKM. V was trimmed by 5 bases and J by 4 bases, leaving 17 bases between them. This CDR3 contains 15 residues. CDR3: CASSPHGREGETQYF. CDR3 bases: TGTGCCAGCAGTCCCCACGGCAGGGAAGGAGAGACCCAGTACTTC.

J is TRBJ2-7 and V is TRBV5-1; either TRBD1 or TRBD2 may supply D (5 bases each). Trimming shortened V by 0 bases and J by 4 bases, and 14 bases separated the two germline ends. Germline assignment: CDR1 SGHRS and CDR2 YFSETQ. This CDR3 comprises 15 residues. In DNA form, the CDR3 reads TGCGCCAGCAGCTTGGATTGGGACGGTCCGTACGAGCAGTACTTC. It translates to CASSLDWDGPYEQYF.